This record concerns one T cell receptor (beta chain) sequence. As yet, its antigen is unknown. The data originate from a study of OX40 agonist ivuxolimab in advanced cancers. Looking at the study overall: Three dose-escalation patients had partial responses: one with hepatocellular carcinoma and two with cutaneous melanoma. Whole-study results and caveats: Average numbers of expanded clones were greater in CD8+ T cells than in CD4+. Blood T cells, both CD4+ and CD8+, expanded clonally by week 6 at 0.1 to 3.0 mg/kg. Normalized T-cell clonal expansion was also low in some nonresponders.

The data were produced by immunoSEQ multiplex PCR, yet TCRdb's version contains in-frame clones alone and is incomplete. The sample has 75,000 to 95,000 clones; around 90% are singletons. V was trimmed by 8 bases and J by 8 bases, leaving 21 bases between them. CDR1 and CDR2 (germline): MDHEN, SYDVKM. The CDR3 extends over 14 amino acids. Sequencing was performed on CD4+ or CD8+ T cells sorted from blood, taken in a trial of the OX40 agonist ivuxolimab. The sequence was obtained from an adult with an advanced solid tumor such as melanoma, head and neck, liver or kidney cancer. The rearrangement joins TRBV28 to TRBJ1-1; D perhaps matches TRBD1 (5 bases). The CDR3 nucleotides are TGTGCCAGCGGCGGGAGGGACCAGAAAAAAGAAGCTTTCTTT. Encoded protein: CASGGRDQKKEAFF.